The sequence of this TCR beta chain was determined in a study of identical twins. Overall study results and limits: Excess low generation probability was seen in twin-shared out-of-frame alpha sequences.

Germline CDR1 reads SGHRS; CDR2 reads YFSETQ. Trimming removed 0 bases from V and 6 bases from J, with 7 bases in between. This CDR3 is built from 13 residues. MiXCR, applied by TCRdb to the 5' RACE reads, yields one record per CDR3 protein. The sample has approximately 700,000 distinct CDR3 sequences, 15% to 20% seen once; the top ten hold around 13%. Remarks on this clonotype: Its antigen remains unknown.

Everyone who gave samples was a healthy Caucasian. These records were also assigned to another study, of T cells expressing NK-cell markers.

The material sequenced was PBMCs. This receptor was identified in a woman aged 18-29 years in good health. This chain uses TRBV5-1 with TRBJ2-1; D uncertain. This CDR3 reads CASSLELPNEQFF. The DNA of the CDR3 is TGCGCCAGCAGCTTGGAACTACCCAATGAGCAGTTCTTC. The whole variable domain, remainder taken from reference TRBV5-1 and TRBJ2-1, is KAGVTQTPRYLIKTRGQQVTLSCSPISGHRSVSWYQQTPGQGLQFLFEYFSETQRNKGNFPGRFSGRQFSNSRSEMNVSTLELGDSALYLCASSLELPNEQFFGPGTRLTVL.